The following is a T cell receptor (beta chain) sequence with its context. What antigen it recognizes has not been identified. The sample holds no much larger clone one base away, and base qualities are not on file. Participants in the prospective study were enrolled through a virtual design, were aged about 18 to 90 years, and lived in fewer than 30 United States geographic areas. To assign participants to cohorts, the prospective study relied on clinical history that participants themselves reported in a screening survey and a study questionnaire. For ImmuneRACE Cohort 3, a participant was defined as recovered based on two consecutive negative NP/OP PCR tests, clearance by a healthcare professional, or resolution of symptoms. In the prospective study, whole blood, serum and a nasopharyngeal or oropharyngeal swab were collected from each participant by mobile phlebotomists. Additional blood draws and questionnaires over an approximately two-month period could optionally be provided by prospective study participants. Before DNA extraction, blood samples from the prospective study were shipped at room temperature or frozen.

The entry originates in a study of blood T cell repertoires in COVID-19 (dated by TCRdb to about 2020). Looking at the study overall: The collaborator samples originated in the United States, Italy and Spain and spanned the acute and convalescent phases of COVID-19. The material from the prospective study consisted of cDNA or gDNA derived from T cells, B-cell-depleted T cells, or PBMCs. Subjects who had been exposed to COVID-19, were actively infected with it, or had recovered from it provided the deeply sampled blood TCRbeta repertoires that made up the dataset. The repertoires were released in a freely available public database intended as a resource for research on the immune response to SARS-CoV-2. The samples were drawn from two sources: the first 160 participants of the ongoing ImmuneRACE study, and fewer than 1,500 subjects contributed by 6 global collaborators. Nearly every sample came with metadata listing a de-identified subject ID, COVID-19 status, age in years and sex. Where available, HLA class I and class II types were obtained from metadata supplied by the sample provider rather than from assay-based typing.

On the study overall, not on this receptor specifically: The amount of clinical and demographic metadata varied by source and participant and was provided uncurated.

The CDR3 runs 18 amino acids, cysteine and phenylalanine included. Just CDR3 DNA is preserved here, 54 bases in frame from base 1. The CDR1 and CDR2 encoded by the germline V gene (reference sequence) are GTSNPN and SVGIG. V drops 6 bases and J drops 5 bases, leaving 28 bases in between. TCRbeta CDR3 regions were amplified from genomic DNA by means of the immunoSEQ Assay, a bias-controlled multiplex PCR. Turning to the authors' computational methods: Within the assay, amplification of reference gene primers was used to estimate how many nucleated cells each sample contained. To quantify the absolute abundance of each unique TCRbeta CDR3 rearrangement, sequence reads were collapsed and filtered. For each sample, productive Simpson clonality was calculated as the square root of Simpson's diversity index over productive rearrangements. This immuneACCESS table, as held by TCRdb, lists in-frame sequences with V and J called but not all clones. Of the missing ones, under half trace to an unresolved V gene in checked studies; the others have no known cause. The V and J calls and the clone size are those of that table, but D and trimming were determined from the DNA. Recorded for this sample are hundreds of thousands of clones; over 75% of them occurred a single time. The top ten constitute about 9.9% of the sample.

The specimen sequenced was PBMCs or T cells enriched from blood (not recorded which). The clonotype originates from a woman between 40 and 50 years old who had recovered from COVID-19. The chain was built from TRBV30 and TRBJ2-2, with TRBD2 tentatively as D gene (6 bases match). The DNA sequence reads TGTGCCTGTGCGGGACCCGACGGTGGTGGGAGCTATACCGGGGAGCTGTTTTTT. Protein translation: CACAGPDGGGSYTGELFF.